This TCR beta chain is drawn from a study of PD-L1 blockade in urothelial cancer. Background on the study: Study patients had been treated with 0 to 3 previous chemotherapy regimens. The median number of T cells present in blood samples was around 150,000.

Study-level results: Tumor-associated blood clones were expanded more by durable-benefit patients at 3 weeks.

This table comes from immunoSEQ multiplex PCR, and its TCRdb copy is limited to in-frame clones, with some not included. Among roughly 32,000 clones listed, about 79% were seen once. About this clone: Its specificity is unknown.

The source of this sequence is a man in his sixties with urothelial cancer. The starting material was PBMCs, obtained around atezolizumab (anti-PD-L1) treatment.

CDR3 sequence: CASSSGTSGYYNEQFF. CDR3 DNA sequence: TGCGCCAGCAGCTCCGGGACTAGCGGATACTACAATGAGCAGTTCTTC. The chain has TRBV5-1 and TRBJ2-1, with TRBD2 matching 11 bases. The J segment lost 3 bases and the V segment lost 3 bases, leaving 5 bases of the junction unmatched. The CDR3 covers 16 residues. Looked up from germline, CDR1 is SGHRS and CDR2 is YFSETQ.